Following are 2 T cell receptor beta chains from one sample sequenced in a study of blood T cell repertoires in COVID-19. TCRdb's copy holds only in-frame clones and misses some; the assay was immunoSEQ multiplex PCR. The data contain roughly 200,000 clones, over 70% of them singletons. Sequencing was carried out using peripheral blood. The receptors come from a man in his forties or fifties with acute or convalescent COVID-19.

This clone was seen once. Other DNA sequences in the same sample also yield this CDR3. V usage is TRBV18 and J usage is TRBJ2-1; 9 bases are a match to TRBD2. The V and J ends lost 2 bases and 0 bases, in that order; junction bases with no gene match: 5. The CDR3 extends over 17 amino acids. Germline V CDR1 and CDR2: KGHSH, LQKENI. The CDR3 loop is CASSPEVSGSSYNEQFF. DNA of the CDR3: TGTGCCAGCTCACCAGAAGTTAGCGGGAGCTCCTACAATGAGCAGTTCTTC.

A few counts support this clone. This chain connects TRBV19 to TRBJ1-3; TRBD1 is a possible D gene (5 bases). Germline values: CDR1 LNHDA, CDR2 SQIVND (reference sequence). The CDR3 runs to 14 residues. V lost 6 bases and J lost 0, with 9 bases in between. CDR3 residues: CASSDSSSGNTIYF. The CDR3 DNA follows: TGTGCCAGTAGCGACAGCAGCTCTGGAAACACCATATATTTT.